This T cell receptor (beta chain) was documented in a study of blood T cell repertoires in COVID-19. Study background: The United States, Italy and Spain supplied acute and convalescent COVID-19 samples. Sources were T cells, B-cell-depleted T cells, or PBMCs; the material itself was cDNA or gDNA.

In the authors' methods: By means of reference gene primer amplification, nucleated cell counts were estimated. This table comes from immunoSEQ multiplex PCR, and its TCRdb copy is limited to in-frame clones, with some not included. The V and J calls and clone size come from that table; D and trimming were worked out from the DNA. The sample shows tens of thousands of clones, about three quarters of them seen only once. The source of this sequence is a woman older than 75 with acute or convalescent COVID-19. Source material: peripheral blood.

Written as DNA, the CDR3 is TGTGCCAGCGGGACTCACGGAAACACCATATATTTT. Amino acids: CASGTHGNTIYF. The V gene is TRBV28, the J gene TRBJ1-3; possible D gene TRBD1, 5 bases. This CDR3 has 12 amino acids. The V and J ends lost 8 bases and 4 bases respectively, with 9 bases between them. Germline V CDR1 and CDR2: MDHEN, SYDVKM.